This T cell receptor (beta chain) was sequenced during a study of shared clonotypes between healthy human individuals. The length of the CDR3 is 12 residues. V gave up 4 bases and J gave up 5 bases, with 12 bases separating them. CDR1 is SQVTM and CDR2 is ANQGSEA in the germline V gene. Naive CD8 populations comprised CD45RO-negative cells positively selected for CCR7, excluding terminally differentiated effector memory CD45RA+ cells. Using immunoSEQ multiplex PCR, the repertoire was profiled, and TCRdb retains in-frame clones only, with some absent. The sample has more than 500,000 clones, 85% to 95% seen once.

This receptor was obtained from a young woman in good health. The sequenced material came from naive CD8+ T cells sorted from blood. The rearrangement links TRBV29-1 to TRBJ2-7, with D perhaps TRBD2 (6 bases). CDR3 sequence (DNA): TGCAGCGTTGTGGCGGGGCACCACGAGCAGTACTTC. Translated, it gives CSVVAGHHEQYF.